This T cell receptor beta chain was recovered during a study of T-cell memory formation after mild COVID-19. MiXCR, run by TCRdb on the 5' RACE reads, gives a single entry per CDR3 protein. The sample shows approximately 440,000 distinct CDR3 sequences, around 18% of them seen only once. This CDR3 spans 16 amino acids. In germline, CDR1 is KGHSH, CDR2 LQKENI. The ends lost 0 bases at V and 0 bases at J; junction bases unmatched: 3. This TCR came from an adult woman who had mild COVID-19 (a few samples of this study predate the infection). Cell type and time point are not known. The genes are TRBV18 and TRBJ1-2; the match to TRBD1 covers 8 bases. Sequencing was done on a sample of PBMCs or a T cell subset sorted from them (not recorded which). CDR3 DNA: TGTGCCAGCTCACCACCGAGGACAGGGCCTAACTATGGCTACACCTTC. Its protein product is CASSPPRTGPNYGYTF.